These 29 T cell receptor beta chains came from one sample sequenced in a study of vaccination and CD4 T cells after COVID-19. This sample's treatment: roughly 11-day PBMC culture with coronavirus spike peptide pools or control peptides (ViraFEST assay). These receptors are not linked to any known antigen. The Oncomine TCR Beta short-read assay sequenced DNA from cultured CD4+ T cells. TCRdb analysed the PCR reads with MiXCR anew, one entry per CDR3 protein. The profile covers some 11,000 distinct CDR3 sequences, with around 40% appearing a single time and 18% taken by the ten largest. The sequencing sample was made of cultured CD4+ T cells from blood. The receptor set was obtained from a human donor with COVID-19.

About this clonotype itself: One end of the junction fails to match germline, which may point to a read error. The chain recombines TRBV24-1 with TRBJ1-1; D not certain. The length of the CDR3 is 15 residues. CDR1 and CDR2 from the germline V gene are KGHDR and SFDVKD. As DNA, the CDR3 is TGTGCCACCAATGATTTGAAGGTGGTGGACACTGAAGCTTTCTTT. Protein sequence: CATNDLKVVDTEAFF.

The rearrangement uses TRBV24-1 and TRBJ2-5; 7 nucleotides align to TRBD1. The CDR3 sequence is 16 residues long. Trimming took 3 bases from V and 5 from J; bases not matched to a gene: 11. Germline CDR1 is KGHDR and CDR2 is SFDVKD. CDR3 residues: CATSDPTGSRGETQYF. CDR3 coding DNA: TGTGCCACCAGTGATCCGACAGGGTCCCGTGGGGAGACCCAGTACTTC.

The chain employs TRBV2 and TRBJ2-5; 8 bases match TRBD1. Germline V gene lookup returns CDR1 SNHLY and CDR2 FYNNEI. This CDR3 is 12 amino acids long. V lost 7 bases to trimming and J lost 5 bases; unmatched junction nucleotides: 3. The CDR3 spells CASTRDRETQYF. CDR3 nucleotide sequence: TGTGCCAGCACGAGGGACAGGGAGACCCAGTACTTC.

This chain joins TRBV19 and TRBJ2-5; 9 positions match TRBD2. Trimming removed 0 bases from V and 3 bases from J; junction bases left unmatched: 11. Germline CDR1 is LNHDA and CDR2 is SQIVND (reference sequence). The CDR3 extends over 18 amino acids. This chain's CDR3 is CASSIDLWAGGRKETQYF. The CDR3 DNA is TGTGCCAGTAGTATAGATCTATGGGCGGGGGGGCGGAAAGAGACCCAGTACTTC.

The CDR3 nucleotides are TGTGCCAGCAGCGAGGGCCCTTCACGCCGGACAGTCCCAGAGACCCAGTACTTC. It yields the protein CASSEGPSRRTVPETQYF. The gene calls are TRBV7-2 and TRBJ2-5; D might be TRBD1 (6 bases). Germline assignment: CDR1 SGHTA and CDR2 FQGNSA. The CDR3 covers 18 residues. The ends were cut back, 5 bases at V and 4 bases at J, with 26 bases in the middle.

The chain links TRBV7-9 to TRBJ2-3; TRBD2 might be the D (7 bases). The CDR3 has 16 amino acids. Per germline, CDR1 SEHNR and CDR2 FQNEAQ (reference sequence). Trimming shortened V by 5 bases and J by 1 base, and 16 bases separated the two germline ends. The DNA of the CDR3 is TGTGCCAGCAGCCCCCGTGGGGGGGGCGGCACAGATACGCAGTATTTT. Protein: CASSPRGGGGTDTQYF.

V usage is TRBV6-1 and J usage is TRBJ1-1, with 10 bases identical to TRBD1. The germline V gene has CDR1 MNHNS and CDR2 SASEGT. The V and J ends lost 2 bases and 0 bases, in that order; junction bases with no gene match: 9. The CDR3 has 18 amino acids. This chain's CDR3 is CASSERQGALVVNTEAFF. DNA of the CDR3: TGTGCCAGCAGTGAACGACAGGGGGCGCTGGTCGTGAACACTGAAGCTTTCTTT.

The CDR3 sequence is CASSFGNQPQHF. The CDR3 coding sequence is TGTGCCAGCAGTTTCGGTAATCAGCCCCAGCATTTT. The V and J genes are TRBV12-3 or TRBV12-4 and TRBJ1-5; D remains unclear. CDR3 length: 12 residues. Trimming stripped 3 bases from V and 4 bases from J, with 4 bases between.

The chain uses TRBV18 and TRBJ1-1; TRBD1 aligns across 7 bases. Germline-derived CDR1 and CDR2 are KGHSH and LQKENI. V lost 2 bases to trimming and J lost 4 bases; unmatched junction nucleotides: 10. The CDR3 totals 16 residues. Here the CDR3 DNA reads TGTGCCAGCTCACCAGAGACAGGGCGCGTTATCACTGAAGCTTTCTTT. Its translation: CASSPETGRVITEAFF. The full variable domain, in which reference TRBV18 and TRBJ1-1 provide the parts outside the CDR3, is NAGVMQNPRHLVRRRGQEARLRCSPMKGHSHVYWYRQLPEEGLKFMVYLQKENIIDESGMPKERFSAEFPKEGPSILRIQQVVRGDSAAYFCASSPETGRVITEAFFGQGTRLTVV.

The V and J genes are TRBV20-1 and TRBJ2-7; 8 bases match TRBD2. This CDR3 has 13 residues. From germline, CDR1 is DFQATT and CDR2 SNEGSKA (reference sequence). The CDR3 nucleotides read TGCAGCCCGGGTATTCCGGGGGGGTACGAGCAGTACTTC. It translates to CSPGIPGGYEQYF.

The chain is built from TRBV7-2 and TRBJ2-1; D might be TRBD1 or TRBD2, each matching 5 bases. The CDR3 spans 13 residues. The germline gives CDR1 SGHTA, CDR2 FQGNSA. Trimming took off 7 bases at V and 0 bases at J, with 7 bases between the two ends. The DNA for the CDR3 is TGTGCCAGCAAGAGGGGCTCCTACAATGAGCAGTTCTTC. This codes for CASKRGSYNEQFF.

This clonotype turned up a few times. This sequence joins TRBV27 and TRBJ1-6, with D uncertain. Germline V gives CDR1 MNHEY, CDR2 SMNVEV (reference sequence). CDR3 length: 13 amino acids. The ends were cut back, 4 bases at V and 4 bases at J, with 5 bases in the middle. CDR3 sequence (DNA): TGTGCCAGCAGTTCGGGGTATAATTCACCCCTCCACTTT. Translating it yields CASSSGYNSPLHF.

This chain uses TRBV10-3 with TRBJ2-5; 9 bases fit TRBD2. The length of the CDR3 is 20 residues. J gave up 1 base and V 0 bases, and 15 bases lay outside the gene matches. Germline V gives CDR1 ENHRY, CDR2 SYGVKD. The CDR3 coding sequence is TGTGCCATCAGTGAGTCAAATTTAAGGGGGCTAGCGGGACTCCAAGAGACCCAGTACTTC. Residues: CAISESNLRGLAGLQETQYF.

CDR3 region: CASSPEVGAPHGYTF. The CDR3 nucleotides are TGCGCCAGCAGCCCGGAGGTGGGGGCGCCTCATGGCTACACCTTC. The V and J genes are TRBV4-1 and TRBJ1-2, with D possibly TRBD1 on 6 matching bases. This CDR3 is 15 amino acids long. The V gene lost 4 bases and the J gene lost 6 bases, with 18 bases spanning the gap. In germline, CDR1 is MGHRA, CDR2 YSYEKL.

By its share, this clonotype is medium-sized. J is TRBJ1-1 and V is TRBV19, with D maybe TRBD1 (5 bases). This CDR3 has 15 amino acids. The germline V gene has CDR1 LNHDA and CDR2 SQIVND (reference sequence). Between the trimmed V and J ends, which lost 5 bases and 4 bases, there was a span of 17 bases. CDR3: CASSPNVGPSTEAFF. The CDR3 coding sequence is TGTGCCAGTAGTCCAAACGTGGGACCGAGCACTGAAGCTTTCTTT.

A few counts support this clonotype. This chain's CDR3 is CASKSETLGGRDTQYF. Written as DNA, the CDR3 is TGTGCCAGCAAGTCCGAGACTCTGGGGGGCCGCGATACGCAGTATTTT. V and J are TRBV6-1 and TRBJ2-3; D assignment may be TRBD1 or TRBD2 (6 bases each). The germline gives CDR1 MNHNS, CDR2 SASEGT. The ends were cut back, 7 bases at V and 6 bases at J, with 23 bases in the middle. The CDR3 totals 16 residues.

This chain links TRBV20-1 with TRBJ1-6; a possible D gene is TRBD1 (6 bases). Trimming took off 2 bases at V and 4 bases at J, with 12 bases between the two ends. The CDR3 runs to 15 residues. Germline V lookup: CDR1 DFQATT, CDR2 SNEGSKA (reference sequence). The DNA for the CDR3 is TGCAGTGCTAGAAGGGGGGTTGGGTATAATTCACCCCTCCACTTT. Translation gives CSARRGVGYNSPLHF.

This chain uses TRBV28 with TRBJ2-2; maybe TRBD2 (7 bases). Deletions cut 2 bases from V and 2 bases from J, with 12 bases between. The CDR3 consists of 16 residues. Germline CDR1 and CDR2: MDHEN and SYDVKM. The CDR3 reads CASSLGGGHNTGELFF. CDR3 in DNA: TGTGCCAGCAGTTTAGGCGGGGGCCATAACACCGGGGAGCTGTTTTTT.

The sample holds a few counts of this clonotype. The chain uses TRBV6-1 and TRBJ1-6; D is perhaps TRBD1 (5 bases). CDR1 and CDR2 (germline): MNHNS, SASEGT. The CDR3 runs to 14 residues. The germline V and J ends were trimmed by 7 bases and 6 bases, with 13 bases remaining between them. Written as DNA, the CDR3 is TGTGCCAGCAACTTAGGGACTGGTAATTCACCCCTCCACTTT. Its protein product is CASNLGTGNSPLHF.

The chain joins TRBV7-9 to TRBJ1-1; the match to TRBD1 covers 8 bases. V was pared by 5 bases and J by 4 bases, with 3 bases of the junction left unmatched. This CDR3 has 13 residues. The germline V gene encodes CDR1 SEHNR and CDR2 FQNEAQ (reference sequence). CDR3 nucleotide sequence: TGTGCCAGCAGCGACAGGGGAGGCACTGAAGCTTTCTTT. It translates to CASSDRGGTEAFF. The whole variable domain, filled in from reference TRBV7-9 and TRBJ1-1, reads DTGVSQNPRHKITKRGQNVTFRCDPISEHNRLYWYRQTLGQGPEFLTYFQNEAQLEKSRLLSDRFSAERPKGSFSTLEIQRTEQGDSAMYLCASSDRGGTEAFFGQGTRLTVV.

This clonotype was seen a handful of times. The gene calls are TRBV4-1 and TRBJ1-2; D perhaps matches TRBD1 (5 bases). CDR1 is MGHRA and CDR2 is YSYEKL in the germline V gene. The CDR3 loop spans 13 amino acids. The V end lost 3 bases, the J end lost 1 base, and 6 bases lay between the germline ends. The CDR3 DNA reads as TGCGCCAGCAGCCAGACAGTTAACTATGGCTACACCTTC. This codes for CASSQTVNYGYTF.

The chain is built from TRBV5-6 and TRBJ1-5; no definite D call. Trimming removed 0 bases at V and 1 base at J, with 8 bases between. Germline values: CDR1 SGHDT, CDR2 YYEEEE. The CDR3 runs 15 residues. The CDR3 DNA is TGTGCCAGCAGCTTGGGGCACAGCAGCAATCAGCCCCAGCATTTT. Translating gives CASSLGHSSNQPQHF.

CDR3 loop: CASSPSHSLAKNIQYF. CDR3 nucleotides: TGTGCCAGCAGTCCCTCCCACAGTTTAGCCAAAAACATTCAGTACTTC. The genes are TRBV28 and TRBJ2-4; no definite D call. V was cut by 5 bases and J by 0 bases, with 14 bases left in between. Germline lookup yields CDR1 MDHEN and CDR2 SYDVKM. This CDR3 contains 16 residues.

This rearrangement joins TRBV7-9 to TRBJ1-2; TRBD1 agrees at 7 bases. This CDR3 is 13 amino acids long. J lost 3 bases, V lost 8 bases, and 6 bases had no gene match. Germline V CDR1 and CDR2: SEHNR, FQNEAQ (reference sequence). CDR3: CASGDRADYGYTF. CDR3 coding DNA: TGTGCCAGCGGAGACAGGGCGGACTATGGCTACACCTTC.

V gene TRBV20-1 combines with J gene TRBJ2-1, with TRBD1 matching 7 bases. Germline trimming cut 6 bases from V and 8 bases from J; bases unmatched to any gene: 7. CDR1 is DFQATT, CDR2 SNEGSKA, per germline (reference sequence). The CDR3 runs to 12 residues. CDR3 sequence reads: CSARDRTHEQFF. The CDR3 region has the DNA TGCAGTGCCAGGGACAGAACCCATGAGCAGTTCTTC.

The V call is TRBV20-1, the J call TRBJ2-3; perhaps TRBD2 as D (7 bases). Trimming cost V 0 bases and J 5 bases, with 15 bases left between them. The CDR3 is 15 residues long. CDR1 DFQATT and CDR2 SNEGSKA come from the germline V gene (reference sequence). This CDR3 is CSARDPAGAKDTQYF. The CDR3 nucleotides read TGCAGTGCTAGAGATCCCGCGGGGGCCAAAGATACGCAGTATTTT.

V and J are TRBV6-5 and TRBJ1-1; no reliable D call. This CDR3 contains 15 residues. Germline V gene lookup returns CDR1 MNHEY and CDR2 SVGAGI. Trimming removed 0 bases from V and 1 base from J, with 9 bases in between. The CDR3 DNA follows: TGTGCCAGCAGTTACTCGAGTCAGGAGAACACTGAAGCTTTCTTT. It translates to CASSYSSQENTEAFF.

The V call is TRBV5-1, the J call TRBJ1-2, with 10 bases aligning to TRBD1. Losses at the gene ends were 4 bases for V and 7 bases for J; bases not matched to a gene: 7. The CDR3 has 14 amino acids. Germline V gene data show CDR1 as SGHRS and CDR2 as YFSETQ. The CDR3 DNA follows: TGCGCCAGCAGCCCCGGACAGGGGGTCTCTGGCTACACCTTC. Protein product: CASSPGQGVSGYTF.

This clonotype has only one observation. This sequence joins TRBV20-1 and TRBJ1-1, with D possibly TRBD1 on 6 matching bases. V lost 6 bases, J lost 0 bases, and 14 bases lay in between. CDR1 and CDR2 (germline): DFQATT, SNEGSKA (reference sequence). CDR3 size: 14 residues. The CDR3, as DNA: TGCAGTGCACCTAGGGGGGGTCTGAACACTGAAGCTTTCTTT. Protein: CSAPRGGLNTEAFF.